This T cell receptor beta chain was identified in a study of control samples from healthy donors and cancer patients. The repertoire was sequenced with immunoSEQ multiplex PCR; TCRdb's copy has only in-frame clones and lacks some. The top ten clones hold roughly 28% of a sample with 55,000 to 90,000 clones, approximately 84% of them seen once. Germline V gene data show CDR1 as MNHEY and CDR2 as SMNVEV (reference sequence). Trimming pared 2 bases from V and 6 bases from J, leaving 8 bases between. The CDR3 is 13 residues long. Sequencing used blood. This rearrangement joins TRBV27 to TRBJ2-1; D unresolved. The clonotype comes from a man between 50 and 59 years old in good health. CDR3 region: CASSLDLVNEQFF. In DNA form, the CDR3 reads TGTGCCAGCAGTTTAGATCTGGTCAATGAGCAGTTCTTC.